The 32 T cell receptor beta chains presented below share a single source sample, sequenced in a study of blood T cells in healthy people across ages. Alongside a J-beta primer mix, a sample-barcoded 5' primer served in a second PCR lasting about 7 to 11 cycles. Each CDR3 protein gets one entry after TCRdb re-called the 5' RACE reads with MiXCR. The sample lists fewer than 800,000 distinct CDR3 sequences, roughly 21% seen once, with more than 3% in the top ten. The specimen sequenced was blood. These receptors all stem from a man between 65 and 85 years old in good health.

This clonotype showed up many times. V is TRBV5-1 and J is TRBJ2-5; 8 bases agree with TRBD2. The CDR3 has 15 amino acids. After removal of 0 bases from V and 2 bases from J, the junction contained 3 bases not matched to a gene. Germline-derived CDR1 and CDR2 are SGHRS and YFSETQ. CDR3 amino acids: CASSLVLAGQETQYF. The CDR3 nucleotides are TGCGCCAGCAGCTTGGTTTTAGCGGGGCAAGAGACCCAGTACTTC. The full variable domain, with the rest looked up from reference TRBV5-1 and TRBJ2-5, is KAGVTQTPRYLIKTRGQQVTLSCSPISGHRSVSWYQQTPGQGLQFLFEYFSETQRNKGNFPGRFSGRQFSNSRSEMNVSTLELGDSALYLCASSLVLAGQETQYFGPGTRLLVL.

A few counts support this clonotype. The chain is built from TRBV14 and TRBJ1-4; D unresolved. Trimming left V 4 bases short and J 0 bases short, with 6 bases between. The CDR3 consists of 14 residues. The V gene's germline CDR1 is SGHDN and CDR2 FVKESK. CDR3 protein: CASSRSPTNEKLFF. The CDR3 DNA reads as TGTGCCAGCAGCCGCAGTCCAACTAATGAAAAACTGTTTTTT.

This clonotype has more than one count but fewer than ten. The J gene is TRBJ2-7, the V gene TRBV9, with a tentative D call TRBD1 (6 bases). The CDR3 runs to 15 residues. V lost 3 bases and J 0 bases, leaving 13 bases between the germline ends. The V gene's germline CDR1 is SGDLS and CDR2 YYNGEE. In nucleotides, the CDR3 is TGTGCCAGCAGCGAGTCGGGACACTTCTCCTACGAGCAGTACTTC. This sequence encodes CASSESGHFSYEQYF.

Concerning this clonotype itself: A much larger clone lies a single base off, so this may be a read error. V is TRBV6-2 or TRBV6-3 and J is TRBJ2-2; D uncertain. Trimming took 5 bases from V and 1 from J, leaving 5 bases between them. Germline CDR1 MNHEY, CDR2 SVGEGT. The CDR3 spans 13 residues. The CDR3 coding sequence is TGTGCCAGCAGTAAACTGAACACCGGGGAGCTGTTTTTT. Translated: CASSKLNTGELFF.

This chain links TRBV3-1 with TRBJ1-3; D gene uncertain. Germline loops: CDR1 LGHDT, CDR2 YNNKEL (reference sequence). Trimming shortened V by 3 bases and J by 0 bases, and 12 bases separated the two germline ends. This CDR3 is built from 16 residues. Here the CDR3 reads CASSHPRTDSGNTIYF. The CDR3 DNA reads as TGTGCCAGCAGCCACCCTAGGACCGACTCTGGAAACACCATATATTTT.

In this sample, this clonotype turned up a few times. This sequence joins TRBV7-9 and TRBJ2-4, with 12 bases matching TRBD2. Germline V CDR1 and CDR2: SEHNR, FQNEAQ (reference sequence). The CDR3 length is 18 residues. V trimming: 1 base; J trimming: 2 bases; junction bases outside the gene matches: 6. The CDR3 spells CASSLVPSGRGTKNIQYF. DNA for the CDR3: TGTGCCAGCAGCTTAGTCCCTAGCGGGAGGGGGACCAAAAACATTCAGTACTTC.

This clonotype was observed at least ten times. The CDR3 coding sequence is TGTGCCAGCAGCGTAAGGTCTAGCGGACAAGAGACCCAGTACTTC. Its protein is CASSVRSSGQETQYF. The chain couples TRBV9 to TRBJ2-5; 7 nucleotides line up with TRBD2. The CDR3 length is 15 residues. With 1 base clipped from V and 2 bases from J, the junction kept 5 bases outside the gene matches. CDR1 is SGDLS and CDR2 is YYNGEE in the germline V gene.

The V and J genes are TRBV20-1 and TRBJ1-2, with TRBD1 matching over 7 bases. J was trimmed by 5 bases and V by 6 bases; bases with no gene match: 15. CDR1 DFQATT and CDR2 SNEGSKA come from the germline V gene (reference sequence). CDR3 length: 15 residues. This chain's CDR3 is CSAIPDRFTPYGYTF. The DNA of the CDR3 is TGCAGTGCCATTCCGGACAGGTTTACCCCGTATGGCTACACCTTC.

The rearrangement joins TRBV6-6 to TRBJ2-2, with D tentatively TRBD1 or TRBD2 (6 bases each). Trimming left V 8 bases short and J 1 base short, with 17 bases between. The CDR3 consists of 16 residues. Germline V gene lookup returns CDR1 MNHNY and CDR2 SVGAGI (reference sequence). CDR3 sequence: CASGPQGRWNTGELFF. The CDR3 DNA follows: TGTGCCAGCGGACCTCAGGGGAGGTGGAACACCGGGGAGCTGTTTTTT.

The CDR3 nucleotides are TGCAGTGCACACTCCGGGACAGCTTTCTATGGCTACACCTTC. It specifies CSAHSGTAFYGYTF. J is TRBJ1-2 and V is TRBV20-1, with 7 bases matching TRBD1. Trimming at V came to 6 bases and at J to 4 bases, leaving 11 bases not matched to a gene. The V gene's germline CDR1 is DFQATT and CDR2 SNEGSKA (reference sequence). CDR3 length equals 14 residues.

This clonotype was seen more than once but under ten times. CDR3 amino acids: CAISESVAGGPGEQFF. DNA for the CDR3: TGTGCCATCAGTGAGTCTGTAGCGGGAGGGCCGGGTGAGCAGTTCTTC. The genes are TRBV10-3 and TRBJ2-1; 11 bases are shared with TRBD2. Per the germline V gene, CDR1 is ENHRY and CDR2 is SYGVKD. This CDR3 comprises 16 residues. Trimming took 0 bases from V and 9 from J; bases not matched to a gene: 7.

A few counts support this clonotype. The V and J genes are TRBV7-2 and TRBJ2-1, with TRBD1 as a possible D gene (5 bases). There are 16 residues in the CDR3. Per the germline V gene, CDR1 is SGHTA and CDR2 is FQGNSA. The germline V and J ends were trimmed by 1 base and 4 bases, with 14 bases remaining between them. The CDR3 reads CASSLVAPAGYNEQFF. DNA of the CDR3: TGTGCCAGCAGCTTAGTGGCCCCGGCAGGGTACAATGAGCAGTTCTTC.

Only a few counts were recorded for this clonotype. This rearrangement joins TRBV28 to TRBJ1-4; D perhaps matches TRBD1 (6 bases). The germline V and J ends were trimmed by 6 bases and 0 bases, with 8 bases remaining between them. This CDR3 comprises 14 residues. The V gene's germline CDR1 is MDHEN and CDR2 SYDVKM. The CDR3 DNA follows: TGTGCCAGCAGGACAGGAGCAACTAATGAAAAACTGTTTTTT. It encodes CASRTGATNEKLFF.

The chain has TRBV3-1 and TRBJ2-5, with TRBD2 identical over 11 bases. The J call may not be correct, given that the DNA end is closer to TRBJ2-7. This CDR3 is 14 amino acids long. CDR1 is LGHDT, CDR2 YNNKEL, per germline (reference sequence). CDR3 sequence reads: CASSQVAGGREQYF. Here the CDR3 DNA reads TGTGCCAGCAGCCAAGTAGCGGGAGGGCGCGAGCAGTACTTC.

This clonotype was seen just once. One junction end does not reproduce the germline sequence, and a read error may be involved. The chain joins TRBV7-8 to TRBJ2-5; 11 nucleotides agree with TRBD2. CDR1 SGHVS and CDR2 FQNEAQ come from the germline V gene. The CDR3 is 16 residues long. CDR3 nucleotides: TGTGCCAGCAGCCCGAGGACTAGCGGGTACCAAGAGACCCAGTATTTC. This translates into CASSPRTSGYQETQYF.

The table lists this clonotype with a few counts. One end of the junction is discordant with germline, which a read error may explain. The genes are TRBV7-2 and TRBJ1-4, with D uncertain. This CDR3 has 15 amino acids. The germline V gene encodes CDR1 SGHTA and CDR2 FQGNSA. CDR3 nucleotides: TGTGCCAGCAGCTTAGACAGAGCAACTAGTGAAAAACTGTTTTTT. Protein: CASSLDRATSEKLFF. Full variable domain (missing parts from reference TRBV7-2 and TRBJ1-4): GAGVSQSPSNKVTEKGKDVELRCDPISGHTALYWYRQSLGQGLEFLIYFQGNSAPDKSGLPSDRFSAERTGGSVSTLTIQRTQQEDSAVYLCASSLDRATSEKLFFGSGTQLSVL.

This clonotype was detected a few times. The chain is built from TRBV12-3 or TRBV12-4 and TRBJ1-4; no definite D call. V was pared by 3 bases and J by 7 bases, with 9 bases between. The CDR3 sequence is 13 residues long. The CDR3 bases are TGTGCCAGCAGTTTTAGGCGGGGTGAAAAACTGTTTTTT. Translated, it gives CASSFRRGEKLFF.

The V gene is TRBV3-1, the J gene TRBJ2-1, with TRBD2 identical over 7 bases. Losses at the gene ends were 4 bases for V and 1 base for J; bases not matched to a gene: 4. The germline V gene encodes CDR1 LGHDT and CDR2 YNNKEL (reference sequence). This CDR3 contains 15 residues. The CDR3: CASSRPGGSYNEQFF. The CDR3, as DNA: TGTGCCAGCAGCCGACCGGGAGGTTCCTACAATGAGCAGTTCTTC.

This chain links TRBV6-1 with TRBJ2-4; D might be TRBD2 (5 bases). V was clipped by 6 bases and J by 0 bases, with 12 bases between them. The CDR3 spans 15 residues. Germline V gives CDR1 MNHNS, CDR2 SASEGT. The CDR3 spells CASSVHGLAKNIQYF. CDR3 DNA: TGTGCCAGCAGCGTTCACGGACTAGCCAAAAACATTCAGTACTTC.

The chain employs TRBV19 and TRBJ2-5; D might be TRBD2 (5 bases). Trimming shortened V by 0 bases and J by 7 bases, and 12 bases separated the two germline ends. From germline, CDR1 is LNHDA and CDR2 SQIVND (reference sequence). The CDR3 consists of 14 residues. CDR3 DNA sequence: TGTGCCAGTAGTATAGATCGGACTCTTGGGACCCAGTACTTC. This sequence encodes CASSIDRTLGTQYF.

The sample holds a few counts of this clonotype. This chain joins TRBV10-3 and TRBJ2-5, with D perhaps matching TRBD1 or TRBD2 (5 bases each). Germline lookup yields CDR1 ENHRY and CDR2 SYGVKD. The CDR3 sequence is 17 residues long. Trimming took 8 bases from V and 2 from J, leaving 24 bases between them. The CDR3 region has the DNA TGTGCCATCGGTGGCCCCGGGCCGAGGGACCATCAAGAGACCCAGTACTTC. Translation: CAIGGPGPRDHQETQYF.

The chain carries TRBV20-1 and TRBJ2-5, with 12 bases that match TRBD1. The J call is uncertain, as TRBJ2-7 better fits the DNA end. Germline values: CDR1 DFQATT, CDR2 SNEGSKA (reference sequence). The CDR3 sequence is 14 residues long. For the CDR3, the DNA is TGCAGTGCCGAGACGGGACAGGGGGCGTACGAGCAGTACTTC. It is translated as CSAETGQGAYEQYF.

Points on this clonotype: A junction boundary mismatches the germline segment, possibly from a read error. The rearrangement links TRBV28 to TRBJ2-3; 7 bases line up with TRBD2. Germline V lookup: CDR1 MDHEN, CDR2 SYDVKM. This CDR3 contains 15 residues. The chain's CDR3 is CASSLRGLSTYTQYF. The CDR3 DNA reads as TGTGCCAGCAGTTTGCGGGGACTATCCACATATACGCAGTATTTT.

This clonotype was detected only once. The chain joins TRBV3-1 to TRBJ2-5, with 9 bases lining up with TRBD2. With the DNA end fitting TRBJ2-7 better, the J assignment may be wrong. The CDR3 is 15 amino acids. The germline V gene has CDR1 LGHDT and CDR2 YNNKEL (reference sequence). The DNA of the CDR3 is TGTGCCAGCAGCCAAGATCTGCGGGAGGGACACGAGCAGTACTTC. Translated, it gives CASSQDLREGHEQYF.

J is TRBJ2-3 and V is TRBV6-2 or TRBV6-3; 11 positions agree with TRBD2. The V gene's germline CDR1 is MNHEY and CDR2 SVGEGT. The CDR3 totals 16 residues. The junction had 11 bases not matched to a gene; V was cut back by 8 bases and J by 4 bases. The CDR3 reads CASQRGLAGGADTQYF. The DNA of the CDR3 is TGTGCCAGCCAAAGGGGGCTAGCGGGAGGAGCAGATACGCAGTATTTT.

This chain joins TRBV27 and TRBJ2-5; D may be TRBD1 or TRBD2 (5 bases each). The closer fit of TRBJ2-7 to the DNA end suggests the J call may be wrong. The CDR3 sequence is 13 residues long. Germline V gives CDR1 MNHEY, CDR2 SMNVEV (reference sequence). The CDR3 DNA follows: TGTGCCAGCGGGGCAAAGCGGTACTACGAGCAGTACTTC. The encoded protein is CASGAKRYYEQYF.

This clonotype was seen only a few times. The rearrangement links TRBV7-2 to TRBJ2-7; 7 bases agree with TRBD2. Germline V lookup: CDR1 SGHTA, CDR2 FQGNSA. The CDR3 covers 16 residues. J was trimmed by 2 bases and V by 5 bases; bases with no gene match: 12. The CDR3 loop reads CASSPFGRESTYEQYF. The DNA of the CDR3 is TGTGCCAGCAGCCCCTTCGGGCGGGAGAGCACCTACGAGCAGTACTTC.

The V and J genes are TRBV2 and TRBJ2-1, with 14 bases lining up with TRBD2. Unmatched junction bases numbered 2, after V lost 6 bases and J lost 7 bases. Germline loops: CDR1 SNHLY, CDR2 FYNNEI. The CDR3 is 14 amino acids. The CDR3 bases are TGTGCCAGCAGGGGACTAGCGGGAGCTAATGAGCAGTTCTTC. Protein product: CASRGLAGANEQFF. Together with reference TRBV2 and TRBJ2-1, the CDR3 gives the full variable domain: EPEVTQTPSHQVTQMGQEVILRCVPISNHLYFYWYRQILGQKVEFLVSFYNNEISEKSEIFDDQFSVERPDGSNFTLKIRSTKLEDSAMYFCASRGLAGANEQFFGPGTRLTVL.

The V and J genes are TRBV18 and TRBJ2-5, with 8 bases fitting TRBD2. Germline CDR1 KGHSH, CDR2 LQKENI. The CDR3 spans 14 residues. The V gene end was trimmed by 6 bases and the J gene end by 3 bases; junction bases not matched to a gene: 6. CDR3 coding DNA: TGTGCCAGCTCTAATACAGCGGGAGAAGAGACCCAGTACTTC. Translated: CASSNTAGEETQYF.

The chain uses TRBV7-9 and TRBJ2-7; D gene unclear. The CDR3 consists of 14 residues. V lost 1 base, J lost 2 bases, and 9 bases lay in between. Germline values: CDR1 SEHNR, CDR2 FQNEAQ (reference sequence). The CDR3 DNA reads TGTGCCAGCAGCTTAGGGGGATACCCCTACGAGCAGTACTTC. Protein sequence: CASSLGGYPYEQYF.

The chain recombines TRBV28 with TRBJ2-7; TRBD2 matches at 10 bases. The germline CDR1 and CDR2 sequences are MDHEN and SYDVKM. CDR3 size: 15 residues. V gave up 1 base and J gave up 3 bases; unmatched junction bases: 3. The CDR3 sequence: CASSLSASGGYEQYF. In DNA, the CDR3 is TGTGCCAGCAGTTTATCGGCTAGCGGGGGCTACGAGCAGTACTTC.

The chain uses TRBV7-9 and TRBJ2-3; 10 positions agree with TRBD1. The CDR3 contains 16 residues. Looked up from germline, CDR1 is SEHNR and CDR2 is FQNEAQ (reference sequence). J lost 0 bases, V lost 5 bases, and 5 bases had no gene match. DNA for the CDR3: TGTGCCAGCAGCGTGACAGGGGGCTATAGCACAGATACGCAGTATTTT. This sequence encodes CASSVTGGYSTDTQYF.